This T cell receptor beta chain was obtained from a study of OX40 agonist ivuxolimab in advanced cancers. Whole-study context: Three partial responders included one hepatocellular carcinoma patient and two cutaneous melanoma patients.

Study results and limitations: Low levels of normalized T-cell clonal expansion also appeared in some nonresponders. More expanded clones were seen, on average, in CD8+ T cells than in CD4+.

Concerning this clone: Its matching antigen is unknown.

Assay used: immunoSEQ multiplex PCR; TCRdb lists only in-frame clones, some missing. This sample has around 83,000 clones, with 88% found just once. The receptor was derived from an adult with an advanced solid tumor such as melanoma, head and neck, liver or kidney cancer. The sequencing used CD4+ or CD8+ T cells sorted from blood, collected in a trial of the OX40 agonist ivuxolimab.

This CDR3 reads CASSLLRLKNPQFLDYSNQPQHF. The CDR3, as DNA: TGTGCCAGCAGTTTATTACGACTAAAAAATCCTCAGTTTTTAGATTATAGCAATCAGCCCCAGCATTTT. The rearrangement joins TRBV28 to TRBJ1-5; D is unresolved. The CDR3 covers 23 residues. The V gene lost 1 base and the J gene lost 0 bases, with 31 bases spanning the gap. The germline gives CDR1 MDHEN, CDR2 SYDVKM.